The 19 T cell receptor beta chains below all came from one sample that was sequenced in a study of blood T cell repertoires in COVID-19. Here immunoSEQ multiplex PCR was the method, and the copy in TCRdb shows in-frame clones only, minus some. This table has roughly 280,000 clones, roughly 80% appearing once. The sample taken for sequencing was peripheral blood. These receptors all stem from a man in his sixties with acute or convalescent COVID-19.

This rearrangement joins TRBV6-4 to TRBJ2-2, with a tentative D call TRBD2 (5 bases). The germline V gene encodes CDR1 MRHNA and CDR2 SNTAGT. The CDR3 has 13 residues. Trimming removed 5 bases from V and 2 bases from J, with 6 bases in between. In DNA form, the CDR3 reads TGTGCCAGCAGTCGGGATAACACCGGGGAGCTGTTTTTT. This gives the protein CASSRDNTGELFF.

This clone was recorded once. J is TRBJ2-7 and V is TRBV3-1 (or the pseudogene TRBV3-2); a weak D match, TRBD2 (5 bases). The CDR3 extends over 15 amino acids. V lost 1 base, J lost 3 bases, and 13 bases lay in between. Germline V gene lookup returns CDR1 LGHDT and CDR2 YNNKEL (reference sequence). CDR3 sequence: CASSQVWTPIYEQYF. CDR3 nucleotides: TGTGCCAGCAGCCAAGTCTGGACTCCGATCTACGAGCAGTACTTC.

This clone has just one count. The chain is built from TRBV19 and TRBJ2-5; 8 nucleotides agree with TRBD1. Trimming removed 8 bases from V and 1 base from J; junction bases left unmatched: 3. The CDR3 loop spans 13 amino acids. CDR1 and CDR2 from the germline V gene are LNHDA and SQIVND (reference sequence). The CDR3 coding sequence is TGTGCCAGTCGGACAGGGCCCCAAGAGACCCAGTACTTC. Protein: CASRTGPQETQYF. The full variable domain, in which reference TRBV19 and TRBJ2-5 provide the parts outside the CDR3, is DGGITQSPKYLFRKEGQNVTLSCEQNLNHDAMYWYRQDPGQGLRLIYYSQIVNDFQKGDIAEGYSVSREKKESFPLTVTSAQKNPTAFYLCASRTGPQETQYFGPGTRLLVL.

The CDR3 region has the DNA TGTGCCAGCAGTCTACGCGGGAGCAGGGAAGAGACCCAGTACTTC. It is translated as CASSLRGSREETQYF. V is TRBV27 and J is TRBJ2-5; 7 bases are a match to TRBD2. With 5 bases clipped from V and 3 bases from J, the junction kept 9 bases outside the gene matches. Germline CDR1 and CDR2: MNHEY and SMNVEV (reference sequence). This CDR3 spans 15 amino acids.

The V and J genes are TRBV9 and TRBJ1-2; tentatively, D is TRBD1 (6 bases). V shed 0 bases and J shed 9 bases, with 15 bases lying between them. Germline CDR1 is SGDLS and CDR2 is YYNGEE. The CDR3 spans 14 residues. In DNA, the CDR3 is TGTGCCAGCAGCGTAGGTGGGGGCACCACCCGCTACACCTTC. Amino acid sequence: CASSVGGGTTRYTF.

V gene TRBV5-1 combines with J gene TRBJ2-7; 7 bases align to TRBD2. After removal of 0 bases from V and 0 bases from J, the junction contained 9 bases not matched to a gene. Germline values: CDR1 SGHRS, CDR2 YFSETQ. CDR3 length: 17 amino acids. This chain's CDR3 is CASSLVRGLAASYEQYF. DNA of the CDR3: TGCGCCAGCAGCTTGGTACGTGGTCTAGCGGCCTCCTACGAGCAGTACTTC.

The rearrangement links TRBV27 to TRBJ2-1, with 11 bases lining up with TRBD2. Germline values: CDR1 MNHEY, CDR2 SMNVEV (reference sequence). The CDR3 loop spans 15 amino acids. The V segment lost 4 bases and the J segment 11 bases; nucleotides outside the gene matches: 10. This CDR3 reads CASSSQATSGDKQFF. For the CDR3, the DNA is TGTGCCAGCAGTTCCCAAGCGACTAGCGGGGACAAGCAGTTCTTC.

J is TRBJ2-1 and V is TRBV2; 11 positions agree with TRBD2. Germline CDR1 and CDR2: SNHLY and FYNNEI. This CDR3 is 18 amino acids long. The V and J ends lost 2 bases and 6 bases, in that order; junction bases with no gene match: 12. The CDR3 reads CASSEISIAGGPGNEQFF. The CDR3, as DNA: TGTGCCAGCAGTGAAATCTCAATAGCGGGGGGGCCGGGCAATGAGCAGTTCTTC. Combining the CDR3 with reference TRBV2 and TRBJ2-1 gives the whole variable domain EPEVTQTPSHQVTQMGQEVILRCVPISNHLYFYWYRQILGQKVEFLVSFYNNEISEKSEIFDDQFSVERPDGSNFTLKIRSTKLEDSAMYFCASSEISIAGGPGNEQFFGPGTRLTVL.

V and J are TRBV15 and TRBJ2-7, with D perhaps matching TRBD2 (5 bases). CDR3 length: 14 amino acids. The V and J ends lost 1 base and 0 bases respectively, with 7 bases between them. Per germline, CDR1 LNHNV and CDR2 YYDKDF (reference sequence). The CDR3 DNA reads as TGTGCCACCAGCAGAGTCAGCGGCTCCTACGAGCAGTACTTC. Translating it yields CATSRVSGSYEQYF.

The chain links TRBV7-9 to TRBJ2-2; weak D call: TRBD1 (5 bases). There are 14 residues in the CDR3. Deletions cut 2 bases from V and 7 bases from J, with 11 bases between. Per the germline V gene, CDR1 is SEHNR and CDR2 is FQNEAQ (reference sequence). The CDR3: CASSLFGHVGELFF. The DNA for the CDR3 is TGTGCCAGCAGCTTATTCGGACACGTCGGGGAGCTGTTTTTT.

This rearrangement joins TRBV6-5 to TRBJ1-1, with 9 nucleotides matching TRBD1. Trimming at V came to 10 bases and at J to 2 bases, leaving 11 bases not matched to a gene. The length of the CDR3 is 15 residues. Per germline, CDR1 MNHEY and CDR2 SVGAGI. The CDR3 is CATLSGQGGNTEAFF. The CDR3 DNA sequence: TGTGCCACCCTCTCGGGACAGGGCGGAAACACTGAAGCTTTCTTT.

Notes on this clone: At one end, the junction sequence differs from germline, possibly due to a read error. The CDR3: CAGSQGTSGSGEQYF. DNA for the CDR3: TGTGCCGGCAGCCAAGGGACTAGCGGGAGCGGCGAGCAGTACTTC. The chain joins TRBV14 to TRBJ2-7; 14 bases line up with TRBD2. The germline gives CDR1 SGHDN, CDR2 FVKESK. The CDR3 extends over 15 amino acids. Full variable domain (remainder filled in from reference TRBV14 and TRBJ2-7): EAGVTQFPSHSVIEKGQTVTLRCDPISGHDNLYWYRRVMGKEIKFLLHFVKESKQDESGMPNNRFLAERTGGTYSTLKVQPAELEDSGVYFCAGSQGTSGSGEQYFGPGTRLTVT.

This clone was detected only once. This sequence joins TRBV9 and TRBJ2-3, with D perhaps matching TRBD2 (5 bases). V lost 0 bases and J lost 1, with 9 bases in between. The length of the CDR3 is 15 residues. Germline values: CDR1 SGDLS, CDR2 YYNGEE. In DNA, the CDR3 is TGTGCCAGCAGCGTAGCGAGGGTGGGCACAGATACGCAGTATTTT. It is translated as CASSVARVGTDTQYF.

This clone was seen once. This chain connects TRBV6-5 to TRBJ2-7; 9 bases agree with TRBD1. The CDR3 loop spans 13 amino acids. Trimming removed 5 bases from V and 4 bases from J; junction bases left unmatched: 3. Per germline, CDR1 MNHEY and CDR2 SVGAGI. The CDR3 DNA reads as TGTGCCAGCAGTCACAGGGGGCGATACGAGCAGTACTTC. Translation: CASSHRGRYEQYF.

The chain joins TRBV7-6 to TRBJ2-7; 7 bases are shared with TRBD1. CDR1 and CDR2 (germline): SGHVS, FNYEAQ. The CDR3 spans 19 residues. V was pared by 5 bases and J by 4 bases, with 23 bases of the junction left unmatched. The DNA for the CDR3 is TGTGCCAGCAGCAGAATTAACCCGCCCCCGGGACAGTCTCCTTACGAGCAGTACTTC. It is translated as CASSRINPPPGQSPYEQYF.

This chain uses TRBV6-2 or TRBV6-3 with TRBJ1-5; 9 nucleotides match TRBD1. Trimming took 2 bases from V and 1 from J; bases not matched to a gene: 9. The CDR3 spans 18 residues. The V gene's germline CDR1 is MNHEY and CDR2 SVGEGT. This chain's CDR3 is CASSYATGGSRSNQPQHF. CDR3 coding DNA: TGTGCCAGCAGTTACGCCACAGGGGGCAGTAGGAGCAATCAGCCCCAGCATTTT.

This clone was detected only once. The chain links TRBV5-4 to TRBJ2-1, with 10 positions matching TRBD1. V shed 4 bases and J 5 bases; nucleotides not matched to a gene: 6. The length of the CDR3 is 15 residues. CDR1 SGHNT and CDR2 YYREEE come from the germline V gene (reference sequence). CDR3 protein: CASSARTGGDNEQFF. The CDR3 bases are TGTGCCAGCAGCGCCCGGACAGGGGGTGACAATGAGCAGTTCTTC.

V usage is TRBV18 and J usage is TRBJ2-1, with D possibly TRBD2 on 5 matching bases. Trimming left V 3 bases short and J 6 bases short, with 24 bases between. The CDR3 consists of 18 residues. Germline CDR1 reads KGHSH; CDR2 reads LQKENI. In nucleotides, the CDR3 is TGTGCCAGCTCACCTACCCTGGGGTCGGGAAGATGGCGCAATGAGCAGTTCTTC. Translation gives CASSPTLGSGRWRNEQFF.

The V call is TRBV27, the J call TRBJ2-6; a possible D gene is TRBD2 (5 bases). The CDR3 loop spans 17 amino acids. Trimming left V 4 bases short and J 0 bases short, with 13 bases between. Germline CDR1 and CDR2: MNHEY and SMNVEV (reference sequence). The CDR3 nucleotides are TGTGCCAGCAGTTCCCCGACTACTAGCTCTGGGGCCAACGTCCTGACTTTC. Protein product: CASSSPTTSSGANVLTF.